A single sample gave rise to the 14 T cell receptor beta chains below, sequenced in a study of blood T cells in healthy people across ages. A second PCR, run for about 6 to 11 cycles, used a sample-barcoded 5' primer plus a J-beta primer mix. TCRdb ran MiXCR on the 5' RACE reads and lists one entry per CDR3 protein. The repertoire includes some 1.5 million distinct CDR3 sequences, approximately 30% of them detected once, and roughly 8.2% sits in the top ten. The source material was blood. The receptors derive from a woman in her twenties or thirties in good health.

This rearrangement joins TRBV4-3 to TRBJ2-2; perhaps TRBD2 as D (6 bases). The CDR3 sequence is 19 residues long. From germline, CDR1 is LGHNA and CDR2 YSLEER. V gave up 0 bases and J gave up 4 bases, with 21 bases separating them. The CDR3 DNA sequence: TGCGCCAGCAGCCAAGATTATAGGGCGGGATCTTTCCCCACCGGGGAGCTGTTTTTT. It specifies CASSQDYRAGSFPTGELFF.

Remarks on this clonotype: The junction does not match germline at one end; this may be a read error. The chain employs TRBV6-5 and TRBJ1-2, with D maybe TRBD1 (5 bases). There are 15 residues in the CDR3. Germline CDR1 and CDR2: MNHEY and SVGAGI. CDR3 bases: TGTGTCAGCAGTTCCCAGGGTTGGGGTAACTATGGCTACACCTTC. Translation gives CVSSSQGWGNYGYTF.

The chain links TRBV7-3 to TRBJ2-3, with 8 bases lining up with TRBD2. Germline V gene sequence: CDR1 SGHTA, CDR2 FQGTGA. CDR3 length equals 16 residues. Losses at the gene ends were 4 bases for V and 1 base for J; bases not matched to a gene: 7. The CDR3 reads CASSSGSGGRTDTQYF. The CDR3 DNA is TGTGCCAGCAGCTCCGGCAGCGGGGGACGCACAGATACGCAGTATTTT.

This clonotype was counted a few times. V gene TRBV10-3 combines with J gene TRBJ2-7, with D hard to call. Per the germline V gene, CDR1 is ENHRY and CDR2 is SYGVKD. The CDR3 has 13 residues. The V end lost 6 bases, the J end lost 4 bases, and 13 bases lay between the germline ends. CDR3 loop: CAISGSDKYEQYF. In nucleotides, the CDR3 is TGTGCCATCAGCGGATCCGACAAGTACGAGCAGTACTTC.

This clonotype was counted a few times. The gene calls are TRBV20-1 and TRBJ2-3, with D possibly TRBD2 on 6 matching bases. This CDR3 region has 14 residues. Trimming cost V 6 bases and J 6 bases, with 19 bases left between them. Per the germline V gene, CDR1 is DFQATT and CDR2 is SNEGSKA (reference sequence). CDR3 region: CSAKSGPARDTQYF. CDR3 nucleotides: TGCAGTGCAAAAAGCGGGCCTGCGCGGGATACGCAGTATTTT.

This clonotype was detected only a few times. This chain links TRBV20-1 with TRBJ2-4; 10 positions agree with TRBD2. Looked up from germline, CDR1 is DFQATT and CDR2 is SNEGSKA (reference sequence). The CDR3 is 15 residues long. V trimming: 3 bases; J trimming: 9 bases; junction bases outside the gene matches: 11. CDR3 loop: CSASKAGGVEGIQYF. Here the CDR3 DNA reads TGCAGTGCTAGCAAAGCGGGAGGGGTTGAGGGCATTCAGTACTTC.

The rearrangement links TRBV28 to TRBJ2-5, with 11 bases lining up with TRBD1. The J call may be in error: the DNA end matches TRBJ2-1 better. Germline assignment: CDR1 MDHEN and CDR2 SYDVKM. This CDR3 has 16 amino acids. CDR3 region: CASSSRDRGFQETQFF. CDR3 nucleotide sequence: TGTGCCAGCAGCTCCCGGGACAGGGGGTTCCAAGAGACCCAGTTCTTC.

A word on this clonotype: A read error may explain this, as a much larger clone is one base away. CDR3 region: CASSLDVTSGGGYTF. As DNA, the CDR3 is TGTGCCAGCAGCTTAGATGTGACAAGCGGTGGAGGCTACACCTTC. This chain uses TRBV7-9 with TRBJ1-2; D is unclear. The length of the CDR3 is 15 residues. CDR1 SEHNR and CDR2 FQNEAQ come from the germline V gene (reference sequence). Trimming shortened V by 1 base and J by 8 bases, and 17 bases separated the two germline ends.

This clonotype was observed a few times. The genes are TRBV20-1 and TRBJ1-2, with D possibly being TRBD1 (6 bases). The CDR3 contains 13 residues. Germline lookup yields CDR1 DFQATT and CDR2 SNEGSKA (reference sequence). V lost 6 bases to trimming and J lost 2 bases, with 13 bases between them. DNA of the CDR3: TGCAGTGCCCCTTGGACAGCCAACTATGGCTACACCTTC. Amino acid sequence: CSAPWTANYGYTF.

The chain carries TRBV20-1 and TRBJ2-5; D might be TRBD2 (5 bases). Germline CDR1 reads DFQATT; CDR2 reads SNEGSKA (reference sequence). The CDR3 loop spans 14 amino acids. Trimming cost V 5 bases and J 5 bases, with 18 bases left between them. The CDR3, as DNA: TGCAGTGCTCAACTCCCCAGATGGGAGGAGACCCAGTACTTC. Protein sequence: CSAQLPRWEETQYF.

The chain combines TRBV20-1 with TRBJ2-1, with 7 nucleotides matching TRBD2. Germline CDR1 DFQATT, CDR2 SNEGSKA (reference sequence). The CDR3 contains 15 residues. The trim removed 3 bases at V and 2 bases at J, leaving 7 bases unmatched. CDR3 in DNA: TGCAGTGCTAGTCGTGGGGGAGGGCCCTACAATGAGCAGTTCTTC. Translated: CSASRGGGPYNEQFF.

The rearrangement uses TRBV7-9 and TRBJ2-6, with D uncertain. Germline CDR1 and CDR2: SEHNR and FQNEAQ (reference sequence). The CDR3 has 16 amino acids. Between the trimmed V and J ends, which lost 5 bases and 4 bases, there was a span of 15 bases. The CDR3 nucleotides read TGTGCCAGCAGCCAACGCAACCCGGCCGGGGCCAACGTCCTGACTTTC. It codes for CASSQRNPAGANVLTF.

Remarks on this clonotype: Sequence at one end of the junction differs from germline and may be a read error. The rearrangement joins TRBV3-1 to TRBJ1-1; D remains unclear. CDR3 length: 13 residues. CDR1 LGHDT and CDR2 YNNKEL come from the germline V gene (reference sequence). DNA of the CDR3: TGTGCCAGCAACCAATTCGGAGGAGCTGAAGCTTTCTTT. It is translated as CASNQFGGAEAFF.

The CDR3 is CATSNKSYNEQYF. The CDR3 DNA sequence: TGTGCCACCAGTAATAAATCTTACAATGAGCAGTACTTC. This sequence joins TRBV24-1 and TRBJ2-4; D is uncertain. Deletions cut 6 bases from V and 13 bases from J, with 18 bases between. The CDR3 runs 13 residues. CDR1 and CDR2 from the germline V gene are KGHDR and SFDVKD.